Sequencing of this TCR beta chain was carried out in a study of T cell changes during pregnancy in multiple sclerosis. CDR3 size: 14 residues. Germline values: CDR1 MDHEN, CDR2 SYDVKM. V lost 8 bases, J lost 3 bases, and 17 bases lay in between. Here immunoSEQ multiplex PCR was the method, and the copy in TCRdb shows in-frame clones only, minus some. The sample lists tens of thousands of clones, 80% to 95% occurring once. Sequencing used CD4+ T cells from peripheral blood mononuclear cells, obtained in the first trimester of pregnancy. The sequence came from a female donor with multiple sclerosis, enrolled in a pregnancy study. The rearrangement uses TRBV28 and TRBJ2-7; possible D gene TRBD2, 6 bases. CDR3 in amino acids: CASHNGGSDYEQYF. The CDR3, as DNA: TGTGCCAGCCATAACGGGGGTTCGGACTACGAGCAGTACTTC.